The source of this TCR beta chain is a study of beta chain features in type 1 diabetes. This clone was detected a few times. The antigen remains undetermined. Whole-study results and caveats: Any role of HLA type in TCRB rearrangement remained unresolved here. The naive, central memory and Treg TCRB repertoires looked more alike in patients than they did in healthy donors.

It was one heparinised blood draw, averaging roughly 100 mL, that each donor gave. Sorted CD4+ subsets: naive, central memory, regulatory, stem cell-like memory (CD45RO/CCR7/CD25/CD127/CD95/CD27 panel). The isolated RNA, all of it, was reverse transcribed, so expressed TCRB transcripts were what got sequenced. TCRdb's table, derived via immunoSEQ multiplex PCR, lists solely in-frame clones and lacks some. The sample lists hundreds of thousands of clones; roughly a sixth were seen once. Trimming pared 1 base from V and 4 bases from J, leaving 11 bases between. Germline-derived CDR1 and CDR2 are LGHNA and YNFKEQ. The CDR3 spans 16 residues.

Sequencing was carried out using naive CD4+ T cells from blood. The sequence was collected from a man younger than 30 in good health. The genes are TRBV4-2 and TRBJ2-6, with D unresolved. The DNA of the CDR3 is TGTGCCAGCAGCCAAGTACTCGGATCCGGGGCCAACGTCCTGACTTTC. Translation: CASSQVLGSGANVLTF.